The entry below describes one T cell receptor (beta chain). The antigen this receptor binds is unknown. Base qualities are not recorded, but no much larger clone differs from it by a single base. The data originate from a study of T cell changes during pregnancy in multiple sclerosis (dated by TCRdb to between 2018 and 2021). Turning to the overall study: Changes in the T cell repertoire over the course of pregnancy were examined in this study in women with multiple sclerosis.

The CDR3 spans 15 residues, from the cysteine through the phenylalanine. The kept DNA is CDR3 alone, 45 bases in frame from the first base. For this chain, trimming is 8 bases at the V end and 6 bases at the J end, and the number of junction bases without a gene match is 9. In the germline V gene, CDR1 corresponds to MGHDK and CDR2 to SYGVNS. Library construction relied on the immunoSEQ multiplex PCR assay. As stored in TCRdb, this immuneACCESS dataset retains in-frame rearrangements with V and J assigned. A fraction of the clones does not appear; measured against another copy, unresolved V genes explain less than half of the discrepancy, and the remainder lacks a known reason. In this sample the table shows 85,000 to 130,000 clones, about nine tenths of which occur a single time. Clones ranked in the top ten supply roughly 1.5% of the sample.

The sample consisted of peripheral blood, taken after pregnancy. The rearrangement combines TRBV25-1 with TRBJ2-3, with 12 bases in between that match TRBD2. The sequence was obtained from a female donor with multiple sclerosis, enrolled in a pregnancy study. The CDR3 in this case is CASGRTSGDRDTQYF. Here is the DNA: TGTGCCAGCGGGAGGACTAGCGGGGATAGGGATACGCAGTATTTT.